The 30 T cell receptor beta chains given below trace back to one sample, sequenced in a study of identifying expanded T cells in peripheral blood. Here immunoSEQ multiplex PCR was the method, and the copy in TCRdb shows in-frame clones only, minus some. The data hold roughly 100,000 clones, with about nine tenths observed a single time. Sequenced: blood. Every receptor here comes from a person between 18 and 75 years old in good health.

This chain's CDR3 is CASSWGTSGHTDTQYF. The CDR3 nucleotides read TGTGCCAGCAGTTGGGGGACTAGCGGGCACACAGATACGCAGTATTTT. The rearrangement links TRBV6-6 to TRBJ2-3; 12 bases are shared with TRBD2. Per germline, CDR1 MNHNY and CDR2 SVGAGI (reference sequence). There are 16 residues in the CDR3. J lost 2 bases, V lost 4 bases, and 4 bases had no gene match.

This chain connects TRBV18 to TRBJ2-2; unclear D gene. From germline, CDR1 is KGHSH and CDR2 LQKENI. The CDR3 runs 15 residues. V was pared by 4 bases and J by 0 bases, with 9 bases between. The CDR3 DNA reads TGTGCCAGCTCACTACCCACTTCGAACACCGGGGAGCTGTTTTTT. Its translation is CASSLPTSNTGELFF.

The CDR3 here is CSVEDPGRERYNEQFF. CDR3 sequence (DNA): TGCAGCGTTGAAGATCCCGGGCGGGAGCGTTACAATGAGCAGTTCTTC. The rearrangement joins TRBV29-1 to TRBJ2-1; 7 bases are shared with TRBD2. V dropped 0 bases and J dropped 4; count of bases not matched to a gene: 9. The germline V gene encodes CDR1 SQVTM and CDR2 ANQGSEA. The CDR3 has 16 residues.

The gene calls are TRBV19 and TRBJ2-3; D possibly corresponds to TRBD2 (6 bases). The CDR3 has 15 amino acids. V lost 5 bases and J 1 base, leaving 13 bases between the germline ends. CDR1 is LNHDA and CDR2 is SQIVND in the germline V gene (reference sequence). CDR3 sequence: CASSSRSGGTDTQYF. The CDR3 DNA reads as TGTGCCAGTAGTTCGCGGTCGGGAGGCACAGATACGCAGTATTTT. Based on the CDR3 plus reference TRBV19 and TRBJ2-3, the full variable domain is DGGITQSPKYLFRKEGQNVTLSCEQNLNHDAMYWYRQDPGQGLRLIYYSQIVNDFQKGDIAEGYSVSREKKESFPLTVTSAQKNPTAFYLCASSSRSGGTDTQYFGPGTRLTVL.

V gene TRBV5-8 combines with J gene TRBJ2-1; D is perhaps TRBD2 (5 bases). The CDR3 spans 12 residues. CDR1 and CDR2 from the germline V gene are SGHTS and YDEGEE. With 0 bases removed from V and 10 bases from J, the gap between germline ends came to 8 bases. The CDR3 sequence: CASSLGLAEQFF. The CDR3 DNA reads as TGTGCCAGCAGCTTGGGTCTAGCAGAGCAGTTCTTC.

This sequence joins TRBV4-1 and TRBJ2-5; TRBD2 matches 9 bases. The ends lost 1 base at V and 5 bases at J; junction bases unmatched: 5. Germline CDR1 reads MGHRA; CDR2 reads YSYEKL. This CDR3 region has 15 residues. The CDR3 DNA is TGCGCCAGCAGCCAAGGCGGGAGGGAACTGGAGACCCAGTACTTC. Translating it yields CASSQGGRELETQYF.

This chain joins TRBV27 and TRBJ2-5; possible D gene TRBD1, 6 bases. The germline V and J ends were trimmed by 6 bases and 2 bases, with 19 bases remaining between them. The CDR3 is made up of 16 amino acids. Per germline, CDR1 MNHEY and CDR2 SMNVEV (reference sequence). In DNA form, the CDR3 reads TGTGCCAGCAGACTTTCCCCCTGGGACACTCAAGAGACCCAGTACTTC. Translated, it gives CASRLSPWDTQETQYF.

J is TRBJ2-5 and V is TRBV5-1; TRBD1 aligns across 8 bases. CDR3 size: 18 residues. Looked up from germline, CDR1 is SGHRS and CDR2 is YFSETQ. Losses at the gene ends were 0 bases for V and 1 base for J; bases not matched to a gene: 11. The CDR3: CASSLAFGQGRPQETQYF. CDR3 sequence (DNA): TGCGCCAGCAGCTTGGCGTTTGGACAGGGTCGTCCCCAAGAGACCCAGTACTTC.

The V and J genes are TRBV30 and TRBJ1-4, with D hard to call. This CDR3 is 13 amino acids long. V dropped 5 bases and J dropped 5 bases, with 12 bases sitting between them. Looked up from germline, CDR1 is GTSNPN and CDR2 is SVGIG (reference sequence). CDR3 residues: CAWRSTGNEKLFF. The CDR3 bases are TGTGCCTGGCGCTCGACGGGGAATGAAAAACTGTTTTTT.

As for this clone: At one of its ends the junction is not consistent with the germline gene, which may arise from a read error. The same CDR3 is also encoded by other DNA sequences in this sample. J is TRBJ2-7 and V is TRBV5-1; the D is unclear. The CDR3 totals 14 residues. Germline CDR1 SGHRS, CDR2 YFSETQ. The CDR3 spells CASSLGRGAPKRNF. For the CDR3, the DNA is TGCGCCAGCAGCTTAGGCCGCGGAGCCCCCAAGAGAAACTTC.

The CDR3 loop reads CASSPGTSGTIGYF. The CDR3 DNA reads as TGCGCCAGCAGTCCCGGGACTAGCGGGACGATTGGGTACTTC. V usage is TRBV4-1 and J usage is TRBJ2-5, with TRBD2 matching over 13 bases. Losses at the gene ends were 6 bases for V and 13 bases for J; bases not matched to a gene: 11. CDR3 length: 14 residues. The germline V gene encodes CDR1 MGHRA and CDR2 YSYEKL.

V gene TRBV5-1 combines with J gene TRBJ2-1; D unresolved. The CDR3 covers 14 residues. Trimming left V 1 base short and J 3 bases short, with 8 bases between. CDR1 is SGHRS and CDR2 is YFSETQ in the germline V gene. The CDR3 DNA is TGCGCCAGCAGCTTGAGGGTCGACTACAATGAGCAGTTCTTC. Translated: CASSLRVDYNEQFF. Full variable domain (remainder filled in from reference TRBV5-1 and TRBJ2-1): KAGVTQTPRYLIKTRGQQVTLSCSPISGHRSVSWYQQTPGQGLQFLFEYFSETQRNKGNFPGRFSGRQFSNSRSEMNVSTLELGDSALYLCASSLRVDYNEQFFGPGTRLTVL.

The V call is TRBV5-1, the J call TRBJ1-4; 7 bases fit TRBD1. Germline trimming cut 4 bases from V and 6 bases from J; bases unmatched to any gene: 9. Germline CDR1 reads SGHRS; CDR2 reads YFSETQ. The CDR3 has 15 residues. Here the CDR3 DNA reads TGCGCCAGCAGCCCGGTCGACAGGGAAGATGAAAAACTGTTTTTT. Translated, it gives CASSPVDREDEKLFF.

In DNA form, the CDR3 reads TGTGCCAGCAGTTACTCGCACCCCAGGAGTTCACCCCTCCACTTT. It yields the protein CASSYSHPRSSPLHF. The rearrangement links TRBV6-5 to TRBJ1-6; D is undetermined. The CDR3 spans 15 residues. In germline, CDR1 is MNHEY, CDR2 SVGAGI. Deletions cut 0 bases from V and 9 bases from J, with 12 bases between.

This CDR3 reads CASRTGKDQPQHF. DNA for the CDR3: TGTGCCAGCAGGACAGGGAAGGATCAGCCCCAGCATTTT. V usage is TRBV6-5 and J usage is TRBJ1-5; 7 bases match TRBD1. Unmatched junction bases numbered 4, after V lost 6 bases and J lost 5 bases. This CDR3 contains 13 residues. In germline, CDR1 is MNHEY, CDR2 SVGAGI.

This clone has only a few counts. The chain has TRBV5-4 and TRBJ2-7, with D possibly being TRBD2 (5 bases). Trimming shortened V by 4 bases and J by 0 bases, and 17 bases separated the two germline ends. CDR3 length equals 16 residues. CDR1 is SGHNT and CDR2 is YYREEE in the germline V gene (reference sequence). Here the CDR3 DNA reads TGTGCCAGCAGCCAGCGGATTACTCCAAGCTCCTACGAGCAGTACTTC. Protein sequence: CASSQRITPSSYEQYF. Drawing the rest from reference TRBV5-4 and TRBJ2-7, the complete variable domain is ETGVTQSPTHLIKTRGQQVTLRCSSQSGHNTVSWYQQALGQGPQFIFQYYREEENGRGNFPPRFSGLQFPNYSSELNVNALELDDSALYLCASSQRITPSSYEQYFGPGTRLTVT.

The chain joins TRBV28 to TRBJ1-4; 12 bases line up with TRBD1. This CDR3 has 19 amino acids. J gave up 4 bases and V 1 base, and 10 bases lay outside the gene matches. Germline V gene sequence: CDR1 MDHEN, CDR2 SYDVKM. The CDR3 reads CASSLSLPGQGALNEKLFF. In DNA, the CDR3 is TGTGCCAGCAGTTTATCCCTCCCGGGACAGGGGGCCCTTAATGAAAAACTGTTTTTT.

This chain uses TRBV2 with TRBJ2-1; perhaps TRBD2 as D (5 bases). Germline values: CDR1 SNHLY, CDR2 FYNNEI. V shed 2 bases and J shed 8 bases, with 10 bases lying between them. CDR3 length: 13 residues. CDR3: CASSEPPEDEQFF. CDR3 DNA sequence: TGTGCCAGCAGTGAACCCCCGGAGGATGAGCAGTTCTTC. Complete variable domain (other parts from reference TRBV2 and TRBJ2-1): EPEVTQTPSHQVTQMGQEVILRCVPISNHLYFYWYRQILGQKVEFLVSFYNNEISEKSEIFDDQFSVERPDGSNFTLKIRSTKLEDSAMYFCASSEPPEDEQFFGPGTRLTVL.

This clone came up once. The chain combines TRBV5-1 with TRBJ2-1; a possible D gene is TRBD2 (7 bases). The ends were cut back, 6 bases at V and 4 bases at J, with 14 bases in the middle. Looked up from germline, CDR1 is SGHRS and CDR2 is YFSETQ. This CDR3 comprises 14 residues. CDR3 region: CASKRDTRYNEQFF. The DNA of the CDR3 is TGCGCCAGCAAGCGGGACACCCGATACAATGAGCAGTTCTTC.

The chain is built from TRBV19 and TRBJ2-1; 10 bases align to TRBD2. Germline lookup yields CDR1 LNHDA and CDR2 SQIVND (reference sequence). This CDR3 comprises 15 residues. V dropped 5 bases and J dropped 3; count of bases not matched to a gene: 4. The CDR3 is CASSELAGSYNEQFF. The CDR3 DNA sequence: TGTGCCAGTAGTGAACTAGCGGGGAGCTACAATGAGCAGTTCTTC.

A note on this clone: Being one base from a much bigger clone, this may be a read error. The same CDR3 can be traced to other DNA sequences in this sample. The rearrangement links TRBV6-4 to TRBJ2-3, with TRBD1 matching over 8 bases. CDR1 MRHNA and CDR2 SNTAGT come from the germline V gene. This CDR3 is built from 14 residues. The V segment lost 2 bases and the J segment 4 bases; nucleotides outside the gene matches: 2. The CDR3 DNA follows: TGTGCCAGCAGTGACGGACAGGGCGCAGATACGCAGTATTTT. Translated: CASSDGQGADTQYF.

The chain joins TRBV28 to TRBJ2-3; no clear D gene. This CDR3 comprises 11 residues. V shed 3 bases and J shed 2 bases, with 0 bases lying between them. Germline CDR1 MDHEN, CDR2 SYDVKM. This chain's CDR3 is CASSFTDTQYF. The CDR3, as DNA: TGTGCCAGCAGTTTCACAGATACGCAGTATTTT. Full variable domain (outside the CDR3, taken from reference TRBV28 and TRBJ2-3): DVKVTQSSRYLVKRTGEKVFLECVQDMDHENMFWYRQDPGLGLRLIYFSYDVKMKEKGDIPEGYSVSREKKERFSLILESASTNQTSMYLCASSFTDTQYFGPGTRLTVL.

J is TRBJ2-5 and V is TRBV15; the D is unclear. Trimming removed 0 bases from V and 3 bases from J, with 8 bases in between. Looked up from germline, CDR1 is LNHNV and CDR2 is YYDKDF (reference sequence). The CDR3 totals 14 residues. The DNA for the CDR3 is TGTGCCACCAGCAGAGATCTGGGTGAAGAGACCCAGTACTTC. This gives the protein CATSRDLGEETQYF. Looking up the rest from reference TRBV15 and TRBJ2-5 gives the full variable domain: DAMVIQNPRYQVTQFGKPVTLSCSQTLNHNVMYWYQQKSSQAPKLLFHYYDKDFNNEADTPDNFQSRRPNTSFCFLDIRSPGLGDTAMYLCATSRDLGEETQYFGPGTRLLVL.

This CDR3 is CASSNSGTLSYEQYF. The CDR3 DNA is TGTGCCAGCAGCAACTCCGGGACTCTTTCCTACGAGCAGTACTTC. The chain combines TRBV21-1 with TRBJ2-7; TRBD2 was called by the table and not checked on the DNA. TRBV21-1 is a known pseudogene. This CDR3 has 15 residues.

The chain couples TRBV5-1 to TRBJ2-2, with D unclear. The CDR3 spans 16 residues. V dropped 1 base and J dropped 0 bases, with 10 bases sitting between them. Germline CDR1 is SGHRS and CDR2 is YFSETQ. CDR3 amino acids: CASSLYLGANTGELFF. The CDR3 DNA follows: TGCGCCAGCAGCTTGTATCTAGGTGCGAACACCGGGGAGCTGTTTTTT.

This clone was observed a single time. The CDR3 region has the DNA TGTGCTAGTTTCGCTGCGGGGTCGAGAGATACGCAGTATTTT. Its translation: CASFAAGSRDTQYF. This rearrangement joins TRBV12-5 to TRBJ2-3; the D gene is possibly TRBD2 (6 bases). Germline V lookup: CDR1 LGHNT, CDR2 FRNRAP. Trimming cost V 8 bases and J 5 bases, with 17 bases left between them. CDR3 length equals 14 residues.

This chain links TRBV27 with TRBJ2-5; D gene uncertain. The CDR3 length is 11 residues. From germline, CDR1 is MNHEY and CDR2 SMNVEV (reference sequence). The V end was cut by 6 bases, the J end by 4 bases, with 6 bases between. The CDR3 DNA is TGTGCCAGCAGCCAAGGAGAGACCCAGTACTTC. Translation gives CASSQGETQYF.

The chain has TRBV4-2 and TRBJ2-1, with TRBD1 matching 7 bases. The V gene's germline CDR1 is LGHNA and CDR2 YNFKEQ. The CDR3 covers 17 residues. V lost 4 bases, J lost 0 bases, and 9 bases stayed unmatched. The CDR3 spells CASSRVRQGNSYNEQFF. DNA for the CDR3: TGTGCCAGCAGCCGAGTTCGACAGGGCAACTCCTACAATGAGCAGTTCTTC.

The V gene is TRBV25-1, the J gene TRBJ2-1; 14 bases map to TRBD2. The CDR3 runs to 17 residues. The V gene's germline CDR1 is MGHDK and CDR2 SYGVNS. V lost 3 bases, J lost 9 bases, and 10 bases stayed unmatched. The CDR3 region is CASSDEKGLAGEGEQFF. The CDR3 DNA sequence: TGTGCCAGCAGTGACGAAAAGGGACTAGCGGGAGAGGGTGAGCAGTTCTTC.

The rearrangement uses TRBV5-4 and TRBJ2-1; 14 bases are shared with TRBD2. The CDR3 loop spans 16 amino acids. Losses at the gene ends were 2 bases for V and 9 bases for J; bases not matched to a gene: 7. Per the germline V gene, CDR1 is SGHNT and CDR2 is YYREEE (reference sequence). CDR3 sequence (DNA): TGTGCCAGCAGCTTAAGACTAGCGGGGGGGCTTGGTGAGCAGTTCTTC. As protein: CASSLRLAGGLGEQFF.